A single sample gave rise to the 27 T cell receptor beta chains below, sequenced in a study of T cells in Graves' hyperthyroidism and ophthalmopathy. Amplified TCR beta CDR3 regions derived from RNA transcripts. HTBI primers were used for first-round RT-PCR of the TCR CDR3. TCRdb analysed the multiplex PCR reads with MiXCR anew, one entry per CDR3 protein. The sample includes approximately 690,000 distinct CDR3 sequences, roughly 14% of them seen just once. The sample consisted of blood. The receptors come from a woman aged 45-60 years with Graves' ophthalmopathy.

By share, this clonotype counts as medium-sized (0.01 to 0.1%). The chain has TRBV2 and TRBJ2-1, with D possibly TRBD1 on 6 matching bases. V was shortened by 2 bases and J by 1 base, with 15 bases between the two germline ends. CDR1 SNHLY and CDR2 FYNNEI come from the germline V gene. The CDR3 has 17 amino acids. The CDR3 DNA reads as TGTGCCAGCAGTGAACTCCCCGGGACACCTTCCTACAATGAGCAGTTCTTC. Translated: CASSELPGTPSYNEQFF.

This clonotype was observed at least ten times. The rearrangement links TRBV18 to TRBJ2-2; no clear D gene. The CDR3 sequence is 15 residues long. V was shortened by 5 bases and J by 5 bases, with 15 bases between the two germline ends. Germline-derived CDR1 and CDR2 are KGHSH and LQKENI. CDR3 DNA: TGTGCCAGCTCAACGCACGCAGGATGGACCGGGGAGCTGTTTTTT. Amino acids: CASSTHAGWTGELFF.

This sequence joins TRBV19 and TRBJ2-5; the D is unclear. With 0 bases removed from V and 6 bases from J, the gap between germline ends came to 11 bases. The germline gives CDR1 LNHDA, CDR2 SQIVND (reference sequence). The CDR3 extends over 14 amino acids. CDR3 DNA: TGTGCCAGTAGTATAGAGGTGAACGCTCAGACCCAGTACTTC. Residues: CASSIEVNAQTQYF. The full variable domain, in which reference TRBV19 and TRBJ2-5 provide the parts outside the CDR3, is DGGITQSPKYLFRKEGQNVTLSCEQNLNHDAMYWYRQDPGQGLRLIYYSQIVNDFQKGDIAEGYSVSREKKESFPLTVTSAQKNPTAFYLCASSIEVNAQTQYFGPGTRLLVL.

This clonotype was seen ten or more times. The V gene is TRBV7-9, the J gene TRBJ2-2; no clear D gene. This CDR3 has 14 residues. V lost 0 bases and J 1 base, leaving 3 bases between the germline ends. CDR1 is SEHNR and CDR2 is FQNEAQ in the germline V gene (reference sequence). In nucleotides, the CDR3 is TGTGCCAGCAGCTTAGCAGGGAACACCGGGGAGCTGTTTTTT. Amino acid sequence: CASSLAGNTGELFF.

This clonotype was counted ten times or more. The chain recombines TRBV5-1 with TRBJ1-3; perhaps TRBD1 as D (6 bases). The V gene lost 0 bases and the J gene lost 0 bases, with 7 bases spanning the gap. The CDR3 spans 15 residues. Germline lookup yields CDR1 SGHRS and CDR2 YFSETQ. The DNA of the CDR3 is TGCGCCAGCAGCTTGGACAGGGCCTCTGGAAACACCATATATTTT. Encoded protein: CASSLDRASGNTIYF.

This clonotype was counted ten times or more. V is TRBV12-3 or TRBV12-4 and J is TRBJ2-7; D might be TRBD1 (6 bases). The CDR3 loop spans 15 amino acids. V gave up 3 bases and J gave up 4 bases, with 16 bases separating them. CDR3 nucleotide sequence: TGTGCCAGCAGTTTTGGGCAGGGGAGTAATTACGAGCAGTACTTC. It translates to CASSFGQGSNYEQYF.

This clonotype was detected only a few times. The CDR3 region is CASSIAEGGSYEQYF. In DNA, the CDR3 is TGTGCCAGTAGTATAGCGGAAGGGGGGTCCTACGAGCAGTACTTC. The chain has TRBV19 and TRBJ2-7; D is perhaps TRBD1 or TRBD2 (6 bases each). Germline CDR1 is LNHDA and CDR2 is SQIVND (reference sequence). This CDR3 region has 15 residues. The V and J ends lost 1 base and 1 base respectively, with 11 bases between them.

This clonotype was detected many times. V is TRBV11-2 and J is TRBJ2-5, with TRBD2 matching 16 bases. After removal of 7 bases from V and 2 bases from J, the junction contained 7 bases not matched to a gene. CDR1 is SGHAT and CDR2 is FQNNGV in the germline V gene. This CDR3 region has 17 residues. The DNA of the CDR3 is TGTGCCAGCACCAGGGGACTAGCGGGAGGGAAGCAAGAGACCCAGTACTTC. It encodes CASTRGLAGGKQETQYF. The full variable domain, with the rest looked up from reference TRBV11-2 and TRBJ2-5, is EAGVAQSPRYKIIEKRQSVAFWCNPISGHATLYWYQQILGQGPKLLIQFQNNGVVDDSQLPKDRFSAERLKGVDSTLKIQPAKLEDSAVYLCASTRGLAGGKQETQYFGPGTRLLVL.

This clonotype was found many times. This chain links TRBV12-3 or TRBV12-4 with TRBJ2-7; either TRBD1 or TRBD2 may supply D (5 bases each). The CDR3 is made up of 16 amino acids. The V and J ends lost 3 bases and 3 bases respectively, with 18 bases between them. CDR3 sequence reads: CASSFGPGRKLYEQYF. The CDR3 nucleotides are TGTGCCAGCAGTTTTGGCCCGGGGCGGAAACTCTACGAGCAGTACTTC.

The chain carries TRBV19 and TRBJ2-1; no clear D. Germline assignment: CDR1 LNHDA and CDR2 SQIVND (reference sequence). The CDR3 has 13 amino acids. The germline V and J ends were trimmed by 3 bases and 8 bases, with 11 bases remaining between them. This CDR3 is CASSMRSLDEQFF. As DNA, the CDR3 is TGTGCCAGTAGTATGCGCAGTCTGGATGAGCAGTTCTTC. The whole variable domain, remainder taken from reference TRBV19 and TRBJ2-1, is DGGITQSPKYLFRKEGQNVTLSCEQNLNHDAMYWYRQDPGQGLRLIYYSQIVNDFQKGDIAEGYSVSREKKESFPLTVTSAQKNPTAFYLCASSMRSLDEQFFGPGTRLTVL.

This clonotype was detected many times. The V call is TRBV20-1, the J call TRBJ1-4; possible D gene TRBD1, 6 bases. The CDR3 contains 14 residues. The V gene lost 6 bases and the J gene lost 1 base, with 12 bases spanning the gap. The germline gives CDR1 DFQATT, CDR2 SNEGSKA (reference sequence). The DNA of the CDR3 is TGCAGTGCGCCCTCACAGGGAACTAATGAAAAACTGTTTTTT. Encoded protein: CSAPSQGTNEKLFF.

This clonotype was seen many times. This chain joins TRBV5-1 and TRBJ2-1, with a possible D match to TRBD2 (6 bases). CDR1 and CDR2 (germline): SGHRS, YFSETQ. V shed 4 bases and J shed 10 bases, with 12 bases lying between them. CDR3 length equals 12 residues. In DNA form, the CDR3 reads TGCGCCAGCAGCCGGGACTTGATGGAGCAGTTCTTC. This gives the protein CASSRDLMEQFF.

This clonotype was seen many times. This chain connects TRBV30 to TRBJ2-1; D is unclear. CDR1 GTSNPN and CDR2 SVGIG come from the germline V gene (reference sequence). Trimming took 1 base from V and 14 from J, leaving 12 bases between them. The CDR3 has 11 residues. The CDR3 bases are TGTGCCTGGAGTGCTAGTATCCAGAAGTTCTTC. This gives the protein CAWSASIQKFF.

This clonotype has a count of ten or more. The chain carries TRBV6-6 and TRBJ2-1; no definite D call. CDR1 is MNHNY and CDR2 is SVGAGI in the germline V gene (reference sequence). This CDR3 is built from 13 residues. Trimming removed 4 bases from V and 10 bases from J, with 14 bases in between. This CDR3 reads CASSWVISSEQFF. The CDR3 bases are TGTGCCAGCAGTTGGGTAATTAGCTCGGAGCAGTTCTTC.

This clonotype was counted ten times or more. The chain is built from TRBV28 and TRBJ2-1; the D gene is possibly TRBD2 (5 bases). V lost 3 bases to trimming and J lost 0 bases, with 9 bases between them. CDR3 length: 15 residues. CDR1 is MDHEN, CDR2 SYDVKM, per germline. The CDR3 sequence: CASSLDSYSYNEQFF. The CDR3 nucleotides read TGTGCCAGCAGTTTGGACTCCTACTCCTACAATGAGCAGTTCTTC. Full variable domain (rest looked up from reference TRBV28 and TRBJ2-1): DVKVTQSSRYLVKRTGEKVFLECVQDMDHENMFWYRQDPGLGLRLIYFSYDVKMKEKGDIPEGYSVSREKKERFSLILESASTNQTSMYLCASSLDSYSYNEQFFGPGTRLTVL.

The chain combines TRBV12-5 with TRBJ2-2; D unclear. V was cut by 3 bases and J by 1 base, with 3 bases left in between. Germline lookup yields CDR1 LGHNT and CDR2 FRNRAP. The CDR3 runs 13 residues. DNA of the CDR3: TGTGCTAGTGGTTTAAAGAACACCGGGGAGCTGTTTTTT. Translation: CASGLKNTGELFF.

A few counts support this clonotype. The chain employs TRBV9 and TRBJ2-3; 7 positions agree with TRBD2. The ends lost 6 bases at V and 1 base at J; junction bases unmatched: 17. Germline CDR1 is SGDLS and CDR2 is YYNGEE. This CDR3 region has 18 residues. CDR3 region: CASTQASGNSFRTDTQYF. The CDR3 DNA reads as TGTGCCAGCACCCAAGCCAGCGGGAATTCATTTCGCACAGATACGCAGTATTTT.

This clonotype came up many times. V is TRBV12-3 or TRBV12-4 and J is TRBJ2-7, with D unclear. The V end was cut by 6 bases, the J end by 0 bases, with 12 bases between. The CDR3 extends over 14 amino acids. The CDR3 bases are TGTGCCAGCAGAAACAGAATACACTCCTACGAGCAGTACTTC. Amino acids: CASRNRIHSYEQYF.

This chain connects TRBV5-1 to TRBJ2-5, with a weak D call TRBD1 (6 bases). The CDR3 has 15 amino acids. Germline loops: CDR1 SGHRS, CDR2 YFSETQ. V was pared by 0 bases and J by 2 bases, with 11 bases between. The CDR3 DNA sequence: TGCGCCAGCAGCTTGGGGACAGCCCTACAAGAGACCCAGTACTTC. It is translated as CASSLGTALQETQYF. The variable domain in full, completed from reference TRBV5-1 and TRBJ2-5, reads KAGVTQTPRYLIKTRGQQVTLSCSPISGHRSVSWYQQTPGQGLQFLFEYFSETQRNKGNFPGRFSGRQFSNSRSEMNVSTLELGDSALYLCASSLGTALQETQYFGPGTRLLVL.

This chain joins TRBV12-3 or TRBV12-4 and TRBJ1-5; D remains ambiguous. The V end lost 5 bases, the J end lost 4 bases, and 9 bases lay between the germline ends. The CDR3 runs to 13 residues. CDR3: CASSIWGNQPQHF. The CDR3 nucleotides read TGTGCCAGCAGTATTTGGGGAAATCAGCCCCAGCATTTT.

This clonotype was picked up a small number of times. The CDR3 coding sequence is TGTGCCAGCGCGCCCGGGACTAGCTCCTACAATGAGCAGTTCTTC. It yields the protein CASAPGTSSYNEQFF. The chain uses TRBV25-1 and TRBJ2-1; 8 nucleotides match TRBD2. V gave up 8 bases and J gave up 0 bases; unmatched junction bases: 6. Per the germline V gene, CDR1 is MGHDK and CDR2 is SYGVNS. The CDR3 length is 15 residues.

This clonotype was seen many times. CDR3 loop: CSATSGREGLSYEQYF. The CDR3 region has the DNA TGCAGTGCTACTTCCGGGCGGGAGGGCCTTTCTTACGAGCAGTACTTC. The V gene is TRBV20-1, the J gene TRBJ2-7; 9 bases fit TRBD2. Losses at the gene ends were 4 bases for V and 4 bases for J; bases not matched to a gene: 14. CDR1 is DFQATT, CDR2 SNEGSKA, per germline (reference sequence). The CDR3 is 16 amino acids.

The gene calls are TRBV4-3 and TRBJ2-1, with D perhaps TRBD1 or TRBD2 (5 bases each). Deletions cut 3 bases from V and 9 bases from J, with 18 bases between. The CDR3 covers 15 residues. Germline assignment: CDR1 LGHNA and CDR2 YSLEER. The DNA for the CDR3 is TGCGCCAGCAGCCAGGTCGCTCTAGGGGCGGGTGAGCAGTTCTTC. Translating gives CASSQVALGAGEQFF.

The chain has TRBV19 and TRBJ2-1; no clear D. The CDR3 loop spans 15 amino acids. Deletions cut 2 bases from V and 3 bases from J, with 11 bases between. CDR1 LNHDA and CDR2 SQIVND come from the germline V gene (reference sequence). The CDR3 nucleotides read TGTGCCAGTAGTATAAGGGCGGCCTTCTACAATGAGCAGTTCTTC. This codes for CASSIRAAFYNEQFF.

The chain has TRBV19 and TRBJ2-3; 9 bases line up with TRBD1. J lost 3 bases, V lost 5 bases, and 12 bases had no gene match. The germline CDR1 and CDR2 sequences are LNHDA and SQIVND (reference sequence). The CDR3 covers 17 residues. CDR3 nucleotides: TGTGCCAGTAGTTCCCCCCGGTGGACAGGGGAAACAGATACGCAGTATTTT. Translation: CASSSPRWTGETDTQYF.

In this sample, this clonotype turned up many times. The chain couples TRBV12-3 or TRBV12-4 to TRBJ2-1; D not certain. The CDR3 sequence is 14 residues long. Between the trimmed V and J ends, which lost 3 bases and 5 bases, there was a span of 11 bases. The CDR3 reads CASSLRLRHNEQFF. The CDR3 nucleotides read TGTGCCAGCAGTTTGCGGTTGCGGCACAATGAGCAGTTCTTC.

This clonotype came up many times. The V gene is TRBV30, the J gene TRBJ1-1; D is undetermined. Between the trimmed V and J ends, which lost 2 bases and 8 bases, there was a span of 12 bases. Germline assignment: CDR1 GTSNPN and CDR2 SVGIG (reference sequence). The CDR3 consists of 12 residues. This CDR3 is CAWSHGKEEAFF. The CDR3 nucleotides read TGTGCCTGGAGTCACGGTAAGGAAGAAGCTTTCTTT. The full variable domain, its missing parts supplied by reference TRBV30 and TRBJ1-1, is SQTIHQWPATLVQPVGSPLSLECTVEGTSNPNLYWYRQAAGRGLQLLFYSVGIGQISSEVPQNLSASRPQDRQFILSSKKLLLSDSGFYLCAWSHGKEEAFFGQGTRLTVV.